These 16 T cell receptor beta chains were all obtained from the same sample, sequenced in a study of cytomegalovirus exposure and HLA in healthy donors. In the PCR, 60 Vbeta and 13 Jbeta primers were used. The protocol was immunoSEQ multiplex PCR, while the TCRdb copy is restricted to in-frame clones and leaves out a portion. Of roughly 160,000 clones in the sample, around four fifths were seen once. Input material: PBMCs. These receptors were collected from a boy aged 2 to 10 in good health and CMV-seronegative.

This chain joins TRBV27 and TRBJ1-2; 7 positions match TRBD1. The V segment lost 5 bases and the J segment 4 bases; nucleotides outside the gene matches: 16. CDR1 and CDR2 (germline): MNHEY, SMNVEV (reference sequence). This CDR3 region has 17 residues. CDR3: CASSPLKTGFHGYGYTF. For the CDR3, the DNA is TGTGCCAGCAGTCCCCTTAAGACAGGGTTTCACGGCTATGGCTACACCTTC.

V and J are TRBV21-1 and TRBJ2-7; the table's D call of TRBD2 was not tested on the DNA. TRBV21-1 counts as a pseudogene. This CDR3 is 15 amino acids long. The CDR3 DNA sequence: TGTGCCAGCAGCAAAGAGGGGAGGCACCCCTACGAGCAGTACGTC. Translating it yields CASSKEGRHPYEQYV.

This chain uses TRBV5-4 with TRBJ2-3; TRBD2 aligns across 14 bases. This CDR3 spans 20 amino acids. Germline values: CDR1 SGHNT, CDR2 YYREEE (reference sequence). V shed 4 bases, J shed 0 bases, and the junction held 13 bases outside the gene matches. The CDR3 sequence: CASSKRTSGGSLPSTDTQYF. The CDR3, as DNA: TGTGCCAGCAGCAAACGGACTAGCGGGGGGAGTCTGCCTAGCACAGATACGCAGTATTTT.

The chain employs TRBV5-1 and TRBJ2-1; TRBD2 might be the D (6 bases). Trimming took 2 bases from V and 4 from J, leaving 10 bases between them. CDR1 SGHRS and CDR2 YFSETQ come from the germline V gene. This CDR3 region has 14 residues. CDR3 in DNA: TGCGCCAGCAGCTTCAACGCGGGGTACAATGAGCAGTTCTTC. Protein sequence: CASSFNAGYNEQFF.

This clone was seen just once. The chain has TRBV30 and TRBJ2-5; TRBD2 aligns across 11 bases. Germline CDR1 reads GTSNPN; CDR2 reads SVGIG (reference sequence). The CDR3 sequence is 12 residues long. The CDR3 coding sequence is TGTTCACTAGCGGGGGATGAAGAGACCCAGTACTTC. Encoded protein: CSLAGDEETQYF.

The chain joins TRBV10-2 to TRBJ2-1, with D tentatively TRBD1 (6 bases). The CDR3 runs 13 residues. V lost 7 bases and J 3 bases, leaving 10 bases between the germline ends. Germline V CDR1 and CDR2: WSHSY, SAAADI. In DNA, the CDR3 is TGCGCCAGCAAAATGACAGGCTACAATGAGCAGTTCTTC. Its translation is CASKMTGYNEQFF.

This chain joins TRBV19 and TRBJ1-2; a possible D gene is TRBD1 (6 bases). V lost 3 bases to trimming and J lost 4 bases, with 15 bases between them. The germline V gene has CDR1 LNHDA and CDR2 SQIVND (reference sequence). This CDR3 contains 15 residues. The CDR3 region is CASSIPRGGLYGYTF. The DNA for the CDR3 is TGTGCCAGTAGTATTCCCAGGGGCGGACTCTATGGCTACACCTTC. Filled out from reference TRBV19 and TRBJ1-2, the complete variable domain reads DGGITQSPKYLFRKEGQNVTLSCEQNLNHDAMYWYRQDPGQGLRLIYYSQIVNDFQKGDIAEGYSVSREKKESFPLTVTSAQKNPTAFYLCASSIPRGGLYGYTFGSGTRLTVV.

This clone was found once. This CDR3 is CASSIRTKLPPNYGYTF. The CDR3 DNA reads as TGTGCCAGTAGTATAAGGACAAAGCTCCCTCCTAACTATGGCTACACCTTC. The rearrangement links TRBV19 to TRBJ1-2, with D perhaps matching TRBD1 (5 bases). V lost 2 bases and J lost 0, with 16 bases in between. Germline CDR1 LNHDA, CDR2 SQIVND (reference sequence). There are 17 residues in the CDR3.

The chain recombines TRBV5-1 with TRBJ2-3; D ambiguous. V gave up 4 bases and J gave up 2 bases, with 14 bases separating them. The germline V gene has CDR1 SGHRS and CDR2 YFSETQ. The CDR3 sequence is 15 residues long. The CDR3, as DNA: TGCGCCAGCAGCAACGCAGGTTCCGCCACAGATACGCAGTATTTT. Translating gives CASSNAGSATDTQYF.

The chain carries TRBV5-6 and TRBJ2-7, with 8 bases lining up with TRBD2. The length of the CDR3 is 13 residues. Germline V gene lookup returns CDR1 SGHDT and CDR2 YYEEEE. V shed 5 bases, J shed 4 bases, and the junction held 5 bases outside the gene matches. CDR3 sequence: CASSSGTSYEQYF. CDR3 nucleotides: TGTGCCAGCAGTTCCGGGACTAGTTACGAGCAGTACTTC.

The genes are TRBV6-5 and TRBJ2-7; possibly TRBD1 for D (6 bases). Germline CDR1 MNHEY, CDR2 SVGAGI. The CDR3 totals 15 residues. V dropped 7 bases and J dropped 5 bases, with 21 bases sitting between them. CDR3 sequence reads: CASTRVMGAMHEQYF. The DNA for the CDR3 is TGTGCCAGCACCCGCGTGATGGGGGCAATGCACGAGCAGTACTTC.

The chain has TRBV2 and TRBJ2-5; 7 bases agree with TRBD1. In germline, CDR1 is SNHLY, CDR2 FYNNEI. After removal of 5 bases from V and 1 base from J, the junction contained 4 bases not matched to a gene. The CDR3 totals 14 residues. The CDR3 here is CASSSPGGQETQYF. The CDR3 bases are TGTGCCAGCAGTTCCCCAGGGGGCCAAGAGACCCAGTACTTC.

The CDR3 loop reads CASSIVPLDRGRGYTF. CDR3 DNA: TGTGCCAGTAGTATAGTCCCCCTCGACAGGGGGCGCGGCTACACCTTC. The chain links TRBV19 to TRBJ1-2, with 10 bases matching TRBD1. V trimming: 1 base; J trimming: 8 bases; junction bases outside the gene matches: 10. The CDR3 contains 16 residues. Looked up from germline, CDR1 is LNHDA and CDR2 is SQIVND (reference sequence).

This chain links TRBV19 with TRBJ2-5; the D gene is possibly TRBD2 (7 bases). The CDR3 is made up of 15 amino acids. The V end lost 1 base, the J end lost 5 bases, and 14 bases lay between the germline ends. CDR1 and CDR2 from the germline V gene are LNHDA and SQIVND (reference sequence). CDR3 in amino acids: CASSIALGGRETQYF. The CDR3 DNA follows: TGTGCCAGTAGTATAGCCCTCGGGGGGCGTGAGACCCAGTACTTC.

This chain links TRBV6-5 with TRBJ1-2; 7 bases are a match to TRBD1. The CDR3 has 15 amino acids. J was trimmed by 2 bases and V by 6 bases; bases with no gene match: 9. From germline, CDR1 is MNHEY and CDR2 SVGAGI. CDR3 sequence (DNA): TGTGCCAGCAGCCCAGACAGGGTTAGGAACTATGGCTACACCTTC. It is translated as CASSPDRVRNYGYTF.

This chain links TRBV4-1 with TRBJ2-3; 7 bases are a match to TRBD1. CDR1 and CDR2 from the germline V gene are MGHRA and YSYEKL. The V segment lost 3 bases and the J segment 0 bases; nucleotides outside the gene matches: 9. The CDR3 contains 17 residues. DNA of the CDR3: TGCGCCAGCAGCCAGTCCCGGGACAGTTCTAGCACAGATACGCAGTATTTT. Residues: CASSQSRDSSSTDTQYF.